This T cell receptor beta chain is from a study of graft-versus-host responses after intestinal transplantation. The authors processed graft tissue to release intraepithelial and lamina propria lymphocytes. Method: immunoSEQ multiplex PCR; TCRdb's copy keeps in-frame clones and lacks some. The sample records roughly 17,000 clones, about 80% being singletons. The length of the CDR3 is 12 residues. Germline assignment: CDR1 MNHEY and CDR2 SVGAGI. The V gene lost 7 bases and the J gene lost 6 bases, with 11 bases spanning the gap. The J gene is TRBJ2-3, the V gene TRBV6-5; either TRBD1 or TRBD2 may supply D (6 bases each). The TCR comes from a human patient who received an intestinal transplant, so some T cells may come from the graft donor. Here the sequenced sample was ileum tissue, taken 17 days after transplant. The CDR3, as DNA: TGTGCCAGCACTGTGGGGGGCGATACGCAGTATTTT. Protein: CASTVGGDTQYF.